This T cell receptor (beta chain) came from a study of PD-1 blockade in classical Hodgkin lymphoma. Patients all relapsed after autologous stem cell transplantation, and there was variation in brentuximab vedotin exposure. Thawed PBMCs were subjected to magnetic negative selection, which yielded isolated CD8+ T cells. With 2 bases clipped from V and 5 bases from J, the junction kept 8 bases outside the gene matches. From germline, CDR1 is MDHEN and CDR2 SYDVKM. The CDR3 contains 16 residues. Sequencing was performed with immunoSEQ multiplex PCR; in TCRdb, only in-frame clones are kept and a portion is missing. Of about 27,000 clones listed, approximately 86% are singletons.

Sequenced here: CD8+ T cells from blood, sampled at baseline. This TCR derives from a human donor with classical Hodgkin lymphoma. The chain carries TRBV28 and TRBJ1-4; TRBD1 matches 7 bases. The CDR3 is CASSLGRGILNEKLFF. CDR3 DNA: TGTGCCAGCAGTTTAGGCAGGGGGATATTAAATGAAAAACTGTTTTTT. Looking up the rest from reference TRBV28 and TRBJ1-4 gives the full variable domain: DVKVTQSSRYLVKRTGEKVFLECVQDMDHENMFWYRQDPGLGLRLIYFSYDVKMKEKGDIPEGYSVSREKKERFSLILESASTNQTSMYLCASSLGRGILNEKLFFGSGTQLSVL.